This TCR beta chain was sequenced for a study of blood T cells in healthy people across ages. The germline gives CDR1 SQVTM, CDR2 ANQGSEA. Trimming took off 4 bases at V and 10 bases at J, with 8 bases between the two ends. The CDR3 extends over 10 amino acids. Samples had at least 6 million PBMCs isolated from them. Notes on the study in general: As age increased, TCR beta diversity per million T cells fell in a roughly linear fashion.

The authors ran a second PCR of about 7 to 12 cycles using a sample-barcoded 5' primer and a J-beta primer mix. TCRdb redid the calling of the 5' RACE reads with MiXCR, one entry per CDR3 protein. The sample has 700,000 or so distinct CDR3 sequences, around 43% seen once; the top ten hold approximately 31%. This clonotype was observed a few times. What it binds is not known. The chain joins TRBV29-1 to TRBJ2-1, with D unclear. This receptor was obtained from a man older than 75 in good health. The specimen was blood. The CDR3 region is CSVGTYEQFF. DNA of the CDR3: TGCAGCGTTGGGACGTACGAGCAGTTCTTC.